The clone carrying this T cell receptor beta chain was detected only once. The junction does not match germline at one end; this may be a read error. The sample is drawn from a study of blood T cells in healthy people across ages. Germline V gene lookup returns CDR1 GTSNPN and CDR2 SVGIG (reference sequence). The CDR3 has 13 residues. Next came a second PCR, run for roughly 7 to 12 cycles, which used a sample-barcoded 5' primer along with a J-beta primer mix. Using its own MiXCR run on the 5' RACE reads, TCRdb lists one record per CDR3 protein. The table has about 400,000 distinct CDR3 sequences, approximately 47% seen once.

The chain combines TRBV30 with TRBJ1-2; D might be TRBD1 (5 bases). The specimen was blood. The sequence was collected from a man between 60 and 75 years old in good health. The CDR3 loop reads CVWSVLIGAGYTF. CDR3 in DNA: TGTGTCTGGAGTGTACTGATAGGGGCAGGCTACACCTTC.